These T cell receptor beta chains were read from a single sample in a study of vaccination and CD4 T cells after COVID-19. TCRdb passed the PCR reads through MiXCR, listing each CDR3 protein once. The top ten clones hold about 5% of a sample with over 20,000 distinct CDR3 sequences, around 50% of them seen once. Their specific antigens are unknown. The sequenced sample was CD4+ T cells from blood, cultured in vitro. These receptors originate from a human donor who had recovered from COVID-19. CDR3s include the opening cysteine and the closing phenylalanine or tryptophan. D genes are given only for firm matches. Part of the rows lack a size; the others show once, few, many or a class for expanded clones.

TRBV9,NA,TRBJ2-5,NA,TGTGCCAGCAGCGTTGATGGGGTAGGGGTCGAGACCCAGTACTTC,CASSVDGVGVETQYF
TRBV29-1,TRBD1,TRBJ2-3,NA,TGCAGCGTTGAAGGGGGCAGGGGGACAGATACGCAGTATTTT,CSVEGGRGTDTQYF
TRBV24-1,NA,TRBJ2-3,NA,TGTGCCACCTCTCGAAGGGATCCAGATACGCAGTATTTT,CATSRRDPDTQYF
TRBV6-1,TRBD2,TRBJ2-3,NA,TGTGCCAGCAGTGACGAAGCGGGAGAGGTAGATACGCAGTATTTT,CASSDEAGEVDTQYF
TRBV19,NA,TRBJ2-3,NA,TGTGCCAGTAGTATAGATCAGTACTTGGCAGATACGCAGTATTTT,CASSIDQYLADTQYF
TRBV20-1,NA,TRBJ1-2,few,TGCAGTGCTACCGGCGGGAGGACCTATGGCTACACCTTC,CSATGGRTYGYTF
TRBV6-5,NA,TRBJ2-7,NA,TGTGCCAGCAGTTACTCGGCGGGTTCATCCTCCGAGCAGTACTTC,CASSYSAGSSSEQYF
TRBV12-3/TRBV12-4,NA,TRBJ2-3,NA,TGTGCCAGCAGAGCGGTGTCTCGCACAGATACGCAGTATTTT,CASRAVSRTDTQYF
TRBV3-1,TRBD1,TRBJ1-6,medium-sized,TGTGCCAGCAGTCGGGACAGTAATTCACCCCTCCACTTT,CASSRDSNSPLHF
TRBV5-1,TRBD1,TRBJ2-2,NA,TGCGCCAGCAGCACGGACAGGGCGAACACCGGGGAGCTGTTTTTT,CASSTDRANTGELFF
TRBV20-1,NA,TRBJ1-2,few,TGCAGTGCCACTCCGGGCACCGGCTATGGCTACACCTTC,CSATPGTGYGYTF
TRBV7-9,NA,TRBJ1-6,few,TGTGCCAGCAGCTTAATTACCGGTAACGATTCACCCCTCCACTTT,CASSLITGNDSPLHF
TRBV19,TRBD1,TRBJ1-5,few,TGTGCCAGTAGCGGACAGGGTCGGGACAATCAGCCCCAGCATTTT,CASSGQGRDNQPQHF
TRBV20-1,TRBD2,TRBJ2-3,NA,TGCAGTGCTATTTTCCCGGGACTAGCGGGACCCACAGATACGCAGTATTTT,CSAIFPGLAGPTDTQYF
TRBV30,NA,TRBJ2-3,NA,TGTGCCTGGACAGGGATTAAGGGGTCAGATACGCAGTATTTT,CAWTGIKGSDTQYF
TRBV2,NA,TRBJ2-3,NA,TGTGCCAGCGGAAGACTAGGGGGCACAGATACGCAGTATTTT,CASGRLGGTDTQYF
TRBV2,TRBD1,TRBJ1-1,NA,TGTGCCAGCAGTGTAGGGGGCAGGCCGAACACTGAAGCTTTCTTT,CASSVGGRPNTEAFF
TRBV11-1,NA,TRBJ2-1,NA,TGTGCCAGCAGCTTAGTTGGGGAGCTCATGATTGAGCAGTTCTTC,CASSLVGELMIEQFF
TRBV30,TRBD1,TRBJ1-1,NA,TGTGCCTGGAGTGTACAGCCCCTTTCGGCAGGGGGGGGTAAAGCTTTCTTT,CAWSVQPLSAGGGKAFF
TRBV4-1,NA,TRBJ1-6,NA,TGCGCCAGCAGCCAAGAAACCGGGTTTGATTCACCCCTCCACTTT,CASSQETGFDSPLHF
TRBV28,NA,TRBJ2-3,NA,TGTGCCAGCAGCCCAGACGTAGCTAGCACAGATACGCAGTATTTT,CASSPDVASTDTQYF
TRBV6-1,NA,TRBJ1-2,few,TGTGCCAGCAGTGACCGCAGGAACCATGGCTACACCTTC,CASSDRRNHGYTF
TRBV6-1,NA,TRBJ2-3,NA,TGTGCCAGCGGAAGCAGGAGGGGCACAGATACGCAGTATTTT,CASGSRRGTDTQYF
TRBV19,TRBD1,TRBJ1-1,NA,TGTGCCAGTAGTATGTCCTGGACAGGGAGTTTTTCTGAAGCTTTCTTT,CASSMSWTGSFSEAFF
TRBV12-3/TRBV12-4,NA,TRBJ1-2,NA,TGTGCCAGCAGCCCCGCAGCTAACTATGGCTACACCTTC,CASSPAANYGYTF
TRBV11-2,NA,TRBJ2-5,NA,TGTGCCAGCAGCTTTGACGTACAAGAGACCCAGTACTTC,CASSFDVQETQYF
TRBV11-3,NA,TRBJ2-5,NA,TGTGCCAGCAGCTTTTTAGCAGGGGAGACCCAGTACTTC,CASSFLAGETQYF
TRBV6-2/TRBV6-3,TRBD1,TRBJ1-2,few,TGTGCCAGCAGGCCCGACAGGGCCGGCTACACCTTC,CASRPDRAGYTF
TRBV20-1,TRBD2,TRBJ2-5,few,TGCAGTGCTAGACTAGCGGGAAAGGAGACCCAGTACTTC,CSARLAGKETQYF
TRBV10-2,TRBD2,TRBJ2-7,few,TGCGCCAGCAGTGTAGGCAGCGGGAACTACGAGCAGTACTTC,CASSVGSGNYEQYF
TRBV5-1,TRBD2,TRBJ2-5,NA,TGCGCCAGCACCTTGGGACTAGCCCAAGAGACCCAGTACTTC,CASTLGLAQETQYF
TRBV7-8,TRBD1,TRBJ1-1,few,TGTGCCAGCAGATATCGACAGGGGGCACGTGGTGAAGCTTTCTTT,CASRYRQGARGEAFF
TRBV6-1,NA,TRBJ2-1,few,TGTGCCAGCGGCCCTAGGCCTTACAATGAGCAGTTCTTC,CASGPRPYNEQFF
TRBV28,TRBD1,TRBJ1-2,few,TGTGCCAGCAGTATCCATTCCGGACAGGGAAGATATGGCTACACCTTC,CASSIHSGQGRYGYTF
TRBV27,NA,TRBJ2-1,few,TGTGCCAGCAATCGTTACGTGGCTGTCTACAATGAGCAGTTCTTC,CASNRYVAVYNEQFF
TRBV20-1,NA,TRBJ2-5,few,TGCAGTGCTAGAATCTGGGATAGGCAAGAGACCCAGTACTTC,CSARIWDRQETQYF
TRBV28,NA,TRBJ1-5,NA,TGTGCCAGCAGTTTATATCTCAGATTAAATCAGCCCCAGCATTTT,CASSLYLRLNQPQHF